The TCR beta chain described here comes from a study of vaccination effects on CD4 cells after COVID-19. Study information: Participants got two doses of BNT162b2 or mRNA-1273 vaccine.

Points on this clone: Its antigen is undetermined.

Having been cultured for less than 12 days, the cells underwent CD4+ T cell isolation. Half the medium was swapped for IL-2 medium on days 3 and 7. The CDR3 has 14 residues. V was clipped by 5 bases and J by 6 bases, with 15 bases between them. Germline CDR1 KGHSH, CDR2 LQKENI. The study's findings and limits: The study found that only 1 of 255 vaccine-induced clones from healthy vaccinees cross-reacted with common cold coronaviruses. Convalescent patients were scarce, and early post-infection timepoints were absent.

Only in-frame clones appear in the TCRdb table, and some are missing; sequencing was by immunoSEQ multiplex PCR. Among about 25,000 clones listed, roughly 75% were seen once. The source of this sequence is a human donor who received a COVID-19 vaccine. The V and J genes are TRBV18 and TRBJ2-3, with D uncertain. Sample: CD4+ T cells from PBMCs cultured without peptide, taken before COVID-19 vaccination. The CDR3 spells CASSISRGGDTQYF. DNA of the CDR3: TGTGCCAGCTCAATATCCCGCGGTGGGGATACGCAGTATTTT.